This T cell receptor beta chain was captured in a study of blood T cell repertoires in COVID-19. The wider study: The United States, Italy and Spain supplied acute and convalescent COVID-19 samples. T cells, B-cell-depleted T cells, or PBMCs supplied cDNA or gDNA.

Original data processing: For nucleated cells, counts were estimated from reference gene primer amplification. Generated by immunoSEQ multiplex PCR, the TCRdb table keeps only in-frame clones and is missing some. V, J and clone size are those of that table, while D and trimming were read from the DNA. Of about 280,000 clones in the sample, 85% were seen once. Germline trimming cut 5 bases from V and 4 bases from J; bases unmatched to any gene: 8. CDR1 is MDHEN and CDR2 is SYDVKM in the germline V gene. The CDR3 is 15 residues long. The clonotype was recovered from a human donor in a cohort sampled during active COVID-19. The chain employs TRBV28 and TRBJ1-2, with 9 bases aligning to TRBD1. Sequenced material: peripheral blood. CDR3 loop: CASSPSDRGGYGYTF. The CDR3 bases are TGTGCCAGCAGTCCATCGGACAGGGGAGGCTATGGCTACACCTTC.